These 15 T cell receptor beta chains came from one sample sequenced in a study of control samples from healthy donors and cancer patients. Sequencing was performed with immunoSEQ multiplex PCR; in TCRdb, only in-frame clones are kept and a portion is missing. Here the sample spans about 130,000 clones, approximately 90% being singletons. The sequenced sample was blood. The source is a man between 50 and 59 years old in good health.

This rearrangement joins TRBV2 to TRBJ2-1; maybe TRBD1 (6 bases). The CDR3 totals 15 residues. Germline CDR1 reads SNHLY; CDR2 reads FYNNEI. The germline V and J ends were trimmed by 3 bases and 3 bases, with 12 bases remaining between them. CDR3 sequence reads: CASSETGKVYNEQFF. For the CDR3, the DNA is TGTGCCAGCAGTGAGACAGGAAAAGTCTACAATGAGCAGTTCTTC.

V gene TRBV27 combines with J gene TRBJ2-1; maybe TRBD2 (6 bases). The CDR3 runs to 11 residues. Trimming shortened V by 7 bases and J by 10 bases, and 11 bases separated the two germline ends. Germline V gene sequence: CDR1 MNHEY, CDR2 SMNVEV (reference sequence). The CDR3 region has the DNA TGTGCCAGCACCACGGGGGACGAGCAGTTCTTC. Translated: CASTTGDEQFF.

The chain carries TRBV5-1 and TRBJ1-3; D possibly corresponds to TRBD1 (6 bases). Germline CDR1 and CDR2: SGHRS and YFSETQ. Trimming left V 0 bases short and J 3 bases short, with 13 bases between. The CDR3 sequence is 16 residues long. In DNA form, the CDR3 reads TGCGCCAGCAGCTTGGCCGGGACACTGTTTGGAAACACCATATATTTT. Translation gives CASSLAGTLFGNTIYF.

V usage is TRBV7-8 and J usage is TRBJ2-5; 9 nucleotides agree with TRBD1. The germline V gene encodes CDR1 SGHVS and CDR2 FQNEAQ. The ends lost 5 bases at V and 3 bases at J; junction bases unmatched: 10. This CDR3 is built from 16 residues. The CDR3 here is CASSRRQGGVEETQYF. DNA of the CDR3: TGTGCCAGCAGCCGTCGACAGGGGGGAGTGGAAGAGACCCAGTACTTC.

The CDR3 region is CASSLNPQGNQPQHF. CDR3 DNA: TGTGCCAGCTCGCTAAATCCACAGGGCAATCAGCCCCAGCATTTT. V gene TRBV18 combines with J gene TRBJ1-5; a possible D gene is TRBD1 (5 bases). V dropped 6 bases and J dropped 2 bases, with 14 bases sitting between them. CDR1 and CDR2 (germline): KGHSH, LQKENI. CDR3 size: 15 residues.

The CDR3: CASTPPGSTGSAFF. Here the CDR3 DNA reads TGTGCCAGCACCCCCCCGGGGTCAACAGGGTCGGCTTTCTTT. V usage is TRBV5-4 and J usage is TRBJ1-1; a possible D gene is TRBD1 (6 bases). Trimming stripped 6 bases from V and 11 bases from J, with 23 bases between. The CDR3 is 14 residues long. Germline V gene lookup returns CDR1 SGHNT and CDR2 YYREEE (reference sequence).

V is TRBV5-4 and J is TRBJ2-7; TRBD1 agrees at 11 bases. The CDR3 has 16 amino acids. Germline trimming cut 4 bases from V and 7 bases from J; bases unmatched to any gene: 13. CDR1 and CDR2 from the germline V gene are SGHNT and YYREEE (reference sequence). The chain's CDR3 is CASSHYIGTGGSEQYF. The DNA for the CDR3 is TGTGCCAGCAGCCATTATATCGGGACAGGGGGGAGTGAGCAGTACTTC.

The table lists this clone with a few counts. This chain joins TRBV5-1 and TRBJ2-1; 8 bases align to TRBD2. Per germline, CDR1 SGHRS and CDR2 YFSETQ. After removal of 0 bases from V and 4 bases from J, the junction contained 3 bases not matched to a gene. CDR3 length equals 15 residues. Here the CDR3 reads CASSLDSGAYNEQFF. DNA for the CDR3: TGCGCCAGCAGCTTGGATAGCGGGGCTTACAATGAGCAGTTCTTC.

V usage is TRBV30 and J usage is TRBJ1-1; 12 positions match TRBD1. This CDR3 has 15 amino acids. Trimming removed 0 bases from V and 10 bases from J; junction bases left unmatched: 9. CDR1 GTSNPN and CDR2 SVGIG come from the germline V gene (reference sequence). CDR3 sequence reads: CAWSVTRGQGAAAFF. The CDR3, as DNA: TGTGCCTGGAGTGTGACCCGGGGACAGGGGGCTGCAGCTTTCTTT.

The chain couples TRBV11-1 to TRBJ1-1, with D possibly matching TRBD1 (5 bases). Between the trimmed V and J ends, which lost 3 bases and 4 bases, there was a span of 12 bases. CDR3 length equals 14 residues. Germline CDR1 and CDR2: SGHAT and FQDESV (reference sequence). The CDR3 nucleotides read TGTGCCAGCAGCTTTTTTGGGGCGGGCACTGAAGCTTTCTTT. This encodes CASSFFGAGTEAFF. Full variable domain (remainder filled in from reference TRBV11-1 and TRBJ1-1): EAEVAQSPRYKITEKSQAVAFWCDPISGHATLYWYRQILGQGPELLVQFQDESVVDDSQLPKDRFSAERLKGVDSTLKIQPAELGDSAMYLCASSFFGAGTEAFFGQGTRLTVV.

The rearrangement joins TRBV11-2 to TRBJ1-2, with D unclear. Germline V CDR1 and CDR2: SGHAT, FQNNGV. The V gene lost 4 bases and the J gene lost 4 bases, with 4 bases spanning the gap. The CDR3 is 11 amino acids. The DNA for the CDR3 is TGTGCCAGCAGCTGGGCCTATGGCTACACCTTC. Translation: CASSWAYGYTF.

This clone has just one count. The chain links TRBV28 to TRBJ2-1; TRBD2 might be the D (5 bases). Germline V gives CDR1 MDHEN, CDR2 SYDVKM. Trimming left V 4 bases short and J 6 bases short, with 7 bases between. The CDR3 contains 12 residues. The CDR3: CASSSGLNEQFF. In DNA form, the CDR3 reads TGTGCCAGCAGTTCTGGACTCAATGAGCAGTTCTTC.

For the CDR3, the DNA is TGTGCCAGCACTCAGCGACTGAACACTGAAGCTTTCTTT. Translation: CASTQRLNTEAFF. The chain is built from TRBV2 and TRBJ1-1; D remains unclear. The CDR3 has 13 residues. Germline CDR1 and CDR2: SNHLY and FYNNEI. Trimming took off 7 bases at V and 0 bases at J, with 9 bases between the two ends.

The CDR3 sequence: CASSPFPGGQGETQYF. The CDR3 DNA follows: TGTGCCAGCAGCCCTTTCCCGGGGGGCCAAGGAGAGACCCAGTACTTC. This chain connects TRBV9 to TRBJ2-5, with a tentative D call TRBD2 (7 bases). V was shortened by 4 bases and J by 4 bases, with 20 bases between the two germline ends. The CDR3 runs 16 residues. Germline V gene data show CDR1 as SGDLS and CDR2 as YYNGEE.

This clone was seen only a few times. This chain joins TRBV5-1 and TRBJ1-4; 9 bases fit TRBD1. The CDR3 has 15 residues. Germline CDR1 reads SGHRS; CDR2 reads YFSETQ. After removal of 0 bases from V and 7 bases from J, the junction contained 4 bases not matched to a gene. The CDR3 bases are TGCGCCAGCAGCTTGGAACAGGGGGCGAGTGAAAAACTGTTTTTT. It translates to CASSLEQGASEKLFF.